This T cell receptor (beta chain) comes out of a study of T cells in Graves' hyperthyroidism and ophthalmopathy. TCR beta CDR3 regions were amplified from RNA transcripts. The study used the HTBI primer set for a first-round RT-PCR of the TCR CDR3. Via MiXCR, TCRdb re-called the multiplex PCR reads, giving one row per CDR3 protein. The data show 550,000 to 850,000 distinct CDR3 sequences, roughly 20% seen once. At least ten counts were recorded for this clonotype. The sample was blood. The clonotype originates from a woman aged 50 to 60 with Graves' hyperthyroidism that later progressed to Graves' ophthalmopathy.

This CDR3 is CASSEEVLSYTDTQYF. The CDR3 region has the DNA TGTGCCAGCAGTGAGGAGGTCCTCTCCTACACAGATACGCAGTATTTT. The chain links TRBV2 to TRBJ2-3, with D tentatively TRBD2 (5 bases). CDR3 size: 16 residues. CDR1 is SNHLY, CDR2 FYNNEI, per germline. Trimming pared 3 bases from V and 2 bases from J, leaving 15 bases between.